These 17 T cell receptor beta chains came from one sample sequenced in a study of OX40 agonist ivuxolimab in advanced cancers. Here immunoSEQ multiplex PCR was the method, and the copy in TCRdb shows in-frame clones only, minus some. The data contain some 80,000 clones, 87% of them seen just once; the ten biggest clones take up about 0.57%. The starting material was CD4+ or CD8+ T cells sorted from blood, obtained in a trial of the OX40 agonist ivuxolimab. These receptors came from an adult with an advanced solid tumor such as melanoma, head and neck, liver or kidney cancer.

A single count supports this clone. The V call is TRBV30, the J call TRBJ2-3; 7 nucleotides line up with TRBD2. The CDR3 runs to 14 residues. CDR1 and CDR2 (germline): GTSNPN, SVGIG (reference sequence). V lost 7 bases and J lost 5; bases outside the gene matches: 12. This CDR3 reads CALVKGREGDTQYF. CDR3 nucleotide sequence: TGTGCCTTAGTGAAAGGCAGGGAGGGAGATACGCAGTATTTT.

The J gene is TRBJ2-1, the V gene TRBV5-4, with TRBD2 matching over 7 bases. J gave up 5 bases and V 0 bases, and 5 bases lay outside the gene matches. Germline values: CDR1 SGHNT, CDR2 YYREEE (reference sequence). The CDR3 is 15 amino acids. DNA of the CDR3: TGTGCCAGCAGCTTGGTCGCTAGCGGAAACAATGAGCAGTTCTTC. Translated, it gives CASSLVASGNNEQFF.

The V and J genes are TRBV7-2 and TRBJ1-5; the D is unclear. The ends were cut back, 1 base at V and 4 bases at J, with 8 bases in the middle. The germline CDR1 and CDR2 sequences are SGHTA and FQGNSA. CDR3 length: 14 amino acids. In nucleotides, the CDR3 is TGTGCCAGCAGCTTAGTATTGGGGAATCAGCCCCAGCATTTT. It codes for CASSLVLGNQPQHF.

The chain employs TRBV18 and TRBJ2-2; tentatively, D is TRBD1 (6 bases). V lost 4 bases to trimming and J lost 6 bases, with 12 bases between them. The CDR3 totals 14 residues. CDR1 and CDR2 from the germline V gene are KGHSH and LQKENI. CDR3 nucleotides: TGTGCCAGCTCACTGTCAGGGGAGTCCGGGGAGCTGTTTTTT. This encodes CASSLSGESGELFF.

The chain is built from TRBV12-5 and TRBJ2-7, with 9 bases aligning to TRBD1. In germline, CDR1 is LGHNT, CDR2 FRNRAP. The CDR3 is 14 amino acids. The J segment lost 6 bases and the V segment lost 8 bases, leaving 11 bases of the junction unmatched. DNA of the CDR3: TGTGCTAGTTCCCCCTCTACAGGGGGCCGCGAGCAGTACTTC. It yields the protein CASSPSTGGREQYF.

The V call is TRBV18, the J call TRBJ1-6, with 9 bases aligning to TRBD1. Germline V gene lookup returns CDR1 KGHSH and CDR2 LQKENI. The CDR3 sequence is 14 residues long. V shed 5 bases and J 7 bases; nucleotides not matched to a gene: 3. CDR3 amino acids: CASSATGGNSPLHF. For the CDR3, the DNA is TGTGCCAGCTCAGCGACAGGGGGGAATTCACCCCTCCACTTT.

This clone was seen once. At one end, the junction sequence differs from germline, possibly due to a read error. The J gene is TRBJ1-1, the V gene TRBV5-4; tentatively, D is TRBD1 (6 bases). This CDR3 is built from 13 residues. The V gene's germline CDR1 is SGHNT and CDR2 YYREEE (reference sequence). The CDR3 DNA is TGTGCCAGCAGCTTGACAGGGAACGCTGAAGCTTTCTTT. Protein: CASSLTGNAEAFF.

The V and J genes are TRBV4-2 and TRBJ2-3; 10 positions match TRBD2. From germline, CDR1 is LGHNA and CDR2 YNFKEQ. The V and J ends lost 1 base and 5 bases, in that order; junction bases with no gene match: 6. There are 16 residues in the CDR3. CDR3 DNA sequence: TGTGCCAGCAGCCAAGGGCTAGCGGGGGAGGTAGATACGCAGTATTTT. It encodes CASSQGLAGEVDTQYF.

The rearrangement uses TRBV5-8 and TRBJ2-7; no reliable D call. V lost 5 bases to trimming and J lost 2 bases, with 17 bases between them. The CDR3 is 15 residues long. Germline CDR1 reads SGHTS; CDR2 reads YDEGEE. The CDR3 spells CASSPTRTLTYEQYF. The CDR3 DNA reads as TGTGCCAGCAGTCCGACAAGGACCCTGACCTACGAGCAGTACTTC.

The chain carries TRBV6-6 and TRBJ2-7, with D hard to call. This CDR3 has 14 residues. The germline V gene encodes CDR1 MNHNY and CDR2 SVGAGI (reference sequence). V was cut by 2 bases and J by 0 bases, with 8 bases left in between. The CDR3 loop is CASSYAGGSYEQYF. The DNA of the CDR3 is TGTGCCAGCAGTTACGCCGGTGGCTCCTACGAGCAGTACTTC.

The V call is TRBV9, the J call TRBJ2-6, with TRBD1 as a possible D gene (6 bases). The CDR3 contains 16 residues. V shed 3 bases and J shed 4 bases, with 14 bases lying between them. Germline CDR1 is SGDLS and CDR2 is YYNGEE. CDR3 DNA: TGTGCCAGCAGCGAGGGCAGGGGTTTCGGGGCCAACGTCCTGACTTTC. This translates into CASSEGRGFGANVLTF.

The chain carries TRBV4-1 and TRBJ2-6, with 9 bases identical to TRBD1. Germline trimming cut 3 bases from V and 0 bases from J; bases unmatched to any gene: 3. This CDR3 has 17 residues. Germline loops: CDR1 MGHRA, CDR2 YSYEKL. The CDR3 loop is CASSHTGGGSGANVLTF. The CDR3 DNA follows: TGCGCCAGCAGCCACACAGGGGGCGGCTCTGGGGCCAACGTCCTGACTTTC.

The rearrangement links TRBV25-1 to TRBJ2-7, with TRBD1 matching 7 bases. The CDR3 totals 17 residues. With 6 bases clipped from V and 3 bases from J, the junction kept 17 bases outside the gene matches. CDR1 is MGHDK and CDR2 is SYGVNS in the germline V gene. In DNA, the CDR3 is TGTGCCAGCAGGGGACCTTTTAGACAGGGAGAGCACTACGAGCAGTACTTC. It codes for CASRGPFRQGEHYEQYF.

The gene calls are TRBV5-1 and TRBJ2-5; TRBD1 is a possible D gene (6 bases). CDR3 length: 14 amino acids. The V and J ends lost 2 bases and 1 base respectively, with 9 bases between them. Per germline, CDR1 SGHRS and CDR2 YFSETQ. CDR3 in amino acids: CASSFRGGQETQYF. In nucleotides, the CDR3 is TGCGCCAGCAGCTTCAGAGGGGGCCAAGAGACCCAGTACTTC.

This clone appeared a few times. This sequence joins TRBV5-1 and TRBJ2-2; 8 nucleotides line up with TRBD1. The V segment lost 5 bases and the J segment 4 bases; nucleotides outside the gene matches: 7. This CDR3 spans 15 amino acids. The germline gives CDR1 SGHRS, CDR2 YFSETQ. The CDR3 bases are TGCGCCAGCAGTATAAGGACAGGGACCACCGGGGAGCTGTTTTTT. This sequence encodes CASSIRTGTTGELFF.

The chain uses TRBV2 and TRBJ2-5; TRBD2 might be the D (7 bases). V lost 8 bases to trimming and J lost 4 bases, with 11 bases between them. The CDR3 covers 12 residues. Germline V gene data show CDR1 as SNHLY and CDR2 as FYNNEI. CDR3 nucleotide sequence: TGTGCCAGCGGGGGGGCCACAGAGACCCAGTACTTC. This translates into CASGGATETQYF.

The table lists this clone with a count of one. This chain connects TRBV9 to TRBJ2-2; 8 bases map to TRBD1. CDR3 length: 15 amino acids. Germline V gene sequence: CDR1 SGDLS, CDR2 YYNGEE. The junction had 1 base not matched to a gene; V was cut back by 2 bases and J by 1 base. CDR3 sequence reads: CASSVGTGNTGELFF. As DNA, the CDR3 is TGTGCCAGCAGCGTCGGGACAGGGAACACCGGGGAGCTGTTTTTT. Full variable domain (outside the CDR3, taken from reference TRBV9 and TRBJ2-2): DSGVTQTPKHLITATGQRVTLRCSPRSGDLSVYWYQQSLDQGLQFLIQYYNGEERAKGNILERFSAQQFPDLHSELNLSSLELGDSALYFCASSVGTGNTGELFFGEGSRLTVL.